This passage covers 26 T cell receptor beta chains from one sample sequenced in a study of regulatory T cells in long-lasting Graves disease. Construction of the TCR beta libraries employed iRepertoire HTBI primers in conjunction with Arm-PCR of CDR3 regions. Each CDR3 protein gets one entry after TCRdb re-called the multiplex PCR reads with MiXCR. The sample holds some 340,000 distinct CDR3 sequences, about 11% seen once. Documented time point: newly diagnosed GD, antithyroid drugs for less than 3 months. Researchers made the TCR library from RNA that was extracted from PBMCs. Separately, the same data were catalogued under a study of T cells in Graves' hyperthyroidism and ophthalmopathy.

The specimen comprised peripheral blood mononuclear cells (PBMCs), sampled at new diagnosis, from a patient treated with antithyroid drugs. The receptors were gathered from a woman aged 18 to 35 with Graves disease.

This clonotype was seen only a few times. This chain links TRBV29-1 with TRBJ1-4; 9 bases map to TRBD1. The CDR3 has 13 amino acids. Losses at the gene ends were 5 bases for V and 8 bases for J; bases not matched to a gene: 6. CDR1 is SQVTM, CDR2 ANQGSEA, per germline. Written as DNA, the CDR3 is TGCAGCGTTTTAGACAGGGGGGAAGAAAAACTGTTTTTT. Translation: CSVLDRGEEKLFF.

The V and J genes are TRBV28 and TRBJ2-1, with 8 bases lining up with TRBD2. CDR1 is MDHEN and CDR2 is SYDVKM in the germline V gene. The CDR3 extends over 19 amino acids. V lost 8 bases, J lost 0 bases, and 18 bases stayed unmatched. As DNA, the CDR3 is TGTGCCAGCTCTAACGAGGGGACTAGTTACCCGAGCTCCTACAATGAGCAGTTCTTC. This gives the protein CASSNEGTSYPSSYNEQFF.

In its sample, this clonotype was seen many times. The V and J genes are TRBV19 and TRBJ1-1; D unclear. Per germline, CDR1 LNHDA and CDR2 SQIVND (reference sequence). CDR3 length: 13 residues. Trimming left V 7 bases short and J 4 bases short, with 13 bases between. The CDR3 sequence is CASIGEVSTEAFF. For the CDR3, the DNA is TGTGCCAGTATTGGGGAAGTCAGCACTGAAGCTTTCTTT.

The table lists this clonotype with many counts. The chain uses TRBV7-3 and TRBJ2-1; D is unclear. From germline, CDR1 is SGHTA and CDR2 FQGTGA. The CDR3 covers 13 residues. V lost 2 bases and J lost 6, with 8 bases in between. CDR3 nucleotides: TGTGCCAGCAGCTTACCGCGCATCAATGAGCAGTTCTTC. Protein: CASSLPRINEQFF.

This clonotype occurred many times. The chain combines TRBV20-1 with TRBJ2-1; 7 bases align to TRBD2. The junction had 2 bases not matched to a gene; V was cut back by 2 bases and J by 4 bases. The germline V gene has CDR1 DFQATT and CDR2 SNEGSKA (reference sequence). This CDR3 comprises 13 residues. The CDR3 sequence is CSARKGLYNEQFF. In nucleotides, the CDR3 is TGCAGTGCTAGAAAGGGACTATACAATGAGCAGTTCTTC.

The chain uses TRBV10-3 and TRBJ2-5; maybe TRBD2 (6 bases). With the DNA end fitting TRBJ2-7 better, the J assignment may be wrong. The CDR3 is 13 amino acids. Germline CDR1 ENHRY, CDR2 SYGVKD. The CDR3 DNA reads as TGTGCCATCAGTCGGGGGTTTTCCTACGAGCAGTACTTC. This translates into CAISRGFSYEQYF.

The CDR3 protein is CASSRELGLIHEQYF. The CDR3 nucleotides read TGTGCCAGCAGCCGAGAGTTGGGCCTCATCCACGAGCAGTACTTC. This chain uses TRBV7-9 with TRBJ2-7; D is unresolved. CDR3 length equals 15 residues. Trimming took 5 bases from V and 5 from J, leaving 19 bases between them. Germline CDR1 and CDR2: SEHNR and FQNEAQ (reference sequence).

This clonotype was counted ten times or more. The chain couples TRBV2 to TRBJ1-5; D gene ambiguous. The CDR3 covers 16 residues. Germline V gene sequence: CDR1 SNHLY, CDR2 FYNNEI. V was trimmed by 6 bases and J by 3 bases, leaving 18 bases between them. Written as DNA, the CDR3 is TGTGCCAGCAGATATGACCCGGGTGCGGACAATCAGCCCCAGCATTTT. Amino acid sequence: CASRYDPGADNQPQHF.

With respect to this clonotype: A much larger clone differs by one base, so this may be a read error. The chain combines TRBV30 with TRBJ2-1; perhaps TRBD1 as D (5 bases). This CDR3 has 13 amino acids. CDR1 is GTSNPN and CDR2 is SVGIG in the germline V gene (reference sequence). The CDR3 region is CAWSSDSRETRYF. CDR3 nucleotides: TGTGCCTGGAGTAGCGACAGTAGAGAGACCCGGTACTTC.

Only a few counts were recorded for this clonotype. The chain carries TRBV20-1 and TRBJ2-2; TRBD2 agrees at 7 bases. This CDR3 region has 14 residues. CDR1 is DFQATT and CDR2 is SNEGSKA in the germline V gene (reference sequence). V lost 6 bases to trimming and J lost 0 bases; unmatched junction nucleotides: 4. CDR3 in amino acids: CSALGLANTGELFF. The CDR3 DNA follows: TGCAGTGCCCTCGGACTAGCGAACACCGGGGAGCTGTTTTTT.

This clonotype was detected many times. V usage is TRBV7-9 and J usage is TRBJ1-5; no clear D gene. Trimming cost V 0 bases and J 4 bases, with 7 bases left between them. The germline V gene encodes CDR1 SEHNR and CDR2 FQNEAQ (reference sequence). This CDR3 spans 14 amino acids. The CDR3 here is CASSLAGTNQPQHF. The CDR3 DNA reads TGTGCCAGCAGCTTAGCCGGAACTAATCAGCCCCAGCATTTT.

This clonotype was picked up a small number of times. One end of the junction fails to match germline, which may point to a read error. The chain couples TRBV6-2 or TRBV6-3 to TRBJ1-6; D call uncertain. The CDR3 is 13 residues long. The germline V gene has CDR1 MNHEY and CDR2 SVGEGT. The CDR3 loop reads CASTLTYNSPLHF. In DNA form, the CDR3 reads TGCGCCAGCACCTTGACATATAATTCACCCCTCCACTTT.

Ten or more counts support this clonotype. This chain links TRBV7-9 with TRBJ2-4; D is perhaps TRBD1 (6 bases). Trimming left V 5 bases short and J 5 bases short, with 16 bases between. Germline CDR1 is SEHNR and CDR2 is FQNEAQ (reference sequence). CDR3 length equals 15 residues. In DNA form, the CDR3 reads TGTGCCAGCAGCGAAGGCTGGGACACCCAAAACATTCAGTACTTC. Translating gives CASSEGWDTQNIQYF.

About this clonotype: A read error may explain this, as a much larger clone is one base away. The rearrangement joins TRBV10-3 to TRBJ1-5, with D unresolved. The CDR3 spans 13 residues. CDR1 and CDR2 from the germline V gene are ENHRY and SYGVKD. The CDR3 bases are TGTGCCACCAGTGGTAGGCATAATCAGCCCCAGCATTTT. It yields the protein CATSGRHNQPQHF.

As concerns this clonotype: A much larger clone sits a single nucleotide away, making a read error possible. The chain couples TRBV4-1 to TRBJ2-3, with D unresolved. The CDR3 has 14 residues. Germline V gene sequence: CDR1 MGHRA, CDR2 YSYEKL. In DNA, the CDR3 is TGCGCCAACAGCCCGTCCACTGTAGTAGATACGCAGTATTTT. Translation: CANSPSTVVDTQYF.

This clonotype showed up many times. The chain links TRBV5-6 to TRBJ2-1; D might be TRBD1 or TRBD2, each matching 5 bases. The V end was cut by 9 bases, the J end by 2 bases, with 15 bases between. This CDR3 contains 14 residues. CDR1 is SGHDT, CDR2 YYEEEE, per germline. CDR3 sequence (DNA): TGTGCCACCTCATCGGGGCAGACCTACAATGAGCAGTTCTTC. Translating it yields CATSSGQTYNEQFF.

This clonotype was counted at least ten times. The chain joins TRBV6-5 to TRBJ2-7; D tentatively fits TRBD1 or TRBD2 (5 bases each). The CDR3 spans 13 residues. V lost 2 bases and J 8 bases, leaving 13 bases between the germline ends. CDR1 is MNHEY, CDR2 SVGAGI, per germline. CDR3 sequence (DNA): TGTGCCAGCAGTTACGGGCCGGGACCACAGCAGTACTTC. Amino acids: CASSYGPGPQQYF.

At least ten counts were recorded for this clonotype. The chain combines TRBV2 with TRBJ2-1; tentatively, D is TRBD2 (6 bases). Germline CDR1 is SNHLY and CDR2 is FYNNEI. With 8 bases removed from V and 3 bases from J, the gap between germline ends came to 14 bases. CDR3 size: 14 residues. CDR3 loop: CASSQTRNYNEQFF. CDR3 nucleotides: TGTGCCAGCTCGCAGACTAGAAACTACAATGAGCAGTTCTTC.

In its sample, this clonotype was seen many times. The J gene is TRBJ2-3, the V gene TRBV29-1; either TRBD1 or TRBD2 may supply D (5 bases each). V shed 4 bases and J shed 6 bases, with 29 bases lying between them. The length of the CDR3 is 18 residues. Germline loops: CDR1 SQVTM, CDR2 ANQGSEA. The CDR3 loop reads CSVGGSGTTQVVFDTQYF. CDR3 nucleotides: TGCAGCGTTGGGGGGAGTGGGACGACCCAAGTGGTCTTCGATACGCAGTATTTT.

The sample holds many counts of this clonotype. This chain uses TRBV20-1 with TRBJ2-1; 7 positions match TRBD2. CDR1 and CDR2 (germline): DFQATT, SNEGSKA (reference sequence). With V trimmed by 0 bases and J by 4 bases, 9 bases remained unmatched. The CDR3 sequence is 16 residues long. CDR3 sequence: CSARDPGGSPYNEQFF. The CDR3 nucleotides are TGCAGTGCTAGAGATCCTGGCGGGAGTCCTTACAATGAGCAGTTCTTC.

This clonotype was observed at least ten times. The chain combines TRBV11-2 with TRBJ2-1, with a weak D call TRBD2 (6 bases). CDR3 length: 14 amino acids. Trimming took 1 base from V and 12 from J, leaving 16 bases between them. CDR1 and CDR2 (germline): SGHAT, FQNNGV. CDR3 nucleotide sequence: TGTGCCAGCAGCTTAGTCTCGGCCGGGGGTGGGCAGTTCTTC. It translates to CASSLVSAGGGQFF. The variable domain in full, with the rest retrieved from reference TRBV11-2 and TRBJ2-1, is EAGVAQSPRYKIIEKRQSVAFWCNPISGHATLYWYQQILGQGPKLLIQFQNNGVVDDSQLPKDRFSAERLKGVDSTLKIQPAKLEDSAVYLCASSLVSAGGGQFFGPGTRLTVL.

This clonotype was found many times. The chain carries TRBV4-1 and TRBJ2-5; 10 bases align to TRBD1. Germline V gene sequence: CDR1 MGHRA, CDR2 YSYEKL. The CDR3 extends over 15 amino acids. V trimming: 3 bases; J trimming: 5 bases; junction bases outside the gene matches: 6. The CDR3 nucleotides read TGCGCCAGCAGCCATCCAGGGACAGGGGTTGAGACCCAGTACTTC. Its protein product is CASSHPGTGVETQYF.

This clonotype was seen repeatedly, ten times or more. A junction end diverges from the germline sequence, so it may reflect a read error. This sequence joins TRBV28 and TRBJ1-1, with D possibly TRBD1 on 6 matching bases. Germline-derived CDR1 and CDR2 are MDHEN and SYDVKM. The CDR3 is 12 amino acids. The CDR3 DNA reads as TGTGCCAGCACAACCTGGGGGCAATCTCCGATCTTT. Its translation is CASTTWGQSPIF.

With regard to this clonotype: Since a much larger clone is just one base distant, this may be a read error. The CDR3 ends on some other residue instead of the conserved phenylalanine or tryptophan, so this is likely a read error. The gene calls are TRBV12-3 or TRBV12-4 and TRBJ2-2, with 9 positions matching TRBD1. The CDR3 consists of 16 residues. The J segment lost 6 bases and the V segment lost 7 bases, leaving 12 bases of the junction unmatched. For the CDR3, the DNA is TGTGCCAGCACCCTACCGGGACAGGGCCTTCCCGGGGAGCTGTTTTCT. It codes for CASTLPGQGLPGELFS.

The chain couples TRBV5-1 to TRBJ2-5, with D tentatively TRBD1 (5 bases). The CDR3 contains 16 residues. Germline assignment: CDR1 SGHRS and CDR2 YFSETQ. With 0 bases removed from V and 5 bases from J, the gap between germline ends came to 17 bases. CDR3 DNA: TGCGCCAGCAGCTTGGGGTCTAGGGGTCGATGGGAGACCCAGTACTTC. Its protein is CASSLGSRGRWETQYF. The whole variable domain, filled in from reference TRBV5-1 and TRBJ2-5, reads KAGVTQTPRYLIKTRGQQVTLSCSPISGHRSVSWYQQTPGQGLQFLFEYFSETQRNKGNFPGRFSGRQFSNSRSEMNVSTLELGDSALYLCASSLGSRGRWETQYFGPGTRLLVL.

This clonotype was seen more than once but under ten times. The chain is built from TRBV4-2 and TRBJ2-3, with 9 nucleotides matching TRBD2. Unmatched junction bases numbered 8, after V lost 0 bases and J lost 4 bases. CDR3 size: 17 residues. Germline lookup yields CDR1 LGHNA and CDR2 YNFKEQ. The CDR3 DNA reads TGTGCCAGCAGCCAAGAGGTCGGTAGCGGGGGATCAGATACGCAGTATTTT. Its translation is CASSQEVGSGGSDTQYF.